The clone carrying this TCR beta chain was seen just once. The source of the sample is a study of blood T cell repertoires in COVID-19. Background on the study: Sites in the United States, Italy and Spain provided acute and convalescent COVID-19 samples.

Germline V gives CDR1 MDHEN, CDR2 SYDVKM. The CDR3 is 15 amino acids. V lost 6 bases to trimming and J lost 1 base; unmatched junction nucleotides: 8. In the study's own analysis: Nucleated cell counts were estimated from reference gene primer amplification. Assay: immunoSEQ multiplex PCR; the TCRdb copy retains only in-frame clones and omits some. V and J calls and clone size follow that table, whereas D and trimming were derived from the DNA. The table includes 98,000 or so clones, roughly 70% detected once. Sequences were obtained from peripheral blood. This clonotype originated in a woman aged 40 to 49 with acute or convalescent COVID-19. The rearrangement joins TRBV28 to TRBJ1-1; 7 bases fit TRBD1. The CDR3: CASRASGQRNTEAFF. In DNA form, the CDR3 reads TGTGCCAGCAGAGCCTCGGGACAGCGGAACACTGAAGCTTTCTTT.